A single sample gave rise to the 11 T cell receptor beta chains below, sequenced in a study of T cell responses to AZD1222 COVID-19 vaccine. Sequencing was performed with immunoSEQ multiplex PCR; in TCRdb, only in-frame clones are kept and a portion is missing. The repertoire holds about 130,000 clones, with 84% as singletons. The sequencing used peripheral blood, collected on day 0 of AZD1222 vaccination. These receptors all stem from an adult in good health.

This chain uses TRBV28 with TRBJ2-2, with D perhaps TRBD1 (5 bases). The V gene lost 5 bases and the J gene lost 3 bases, with 19 bases spanning the gap. Looked up from germline, CDR1 is MDHEN and CDR2 is SYDVKM. This CDR3 is 17 amino acids long. As DNA, the CDR3 is TGTGCCAGCAGTCACAAAAAGGGGAAACTTTACACCGGGGAGCTGTTTTTT. It encodes CASSHKKGKLYTGELFF.

The chain joins TRBV18 to TRBJ1-1; perhaps TRBD1 as D (6 bases). The germline gives CDR1 KGHSH, CDR2 LQKENI. The CDR3 is 14 residues long. V was cut by 4 bases and J by 1 base, with 10 bases left in between. This CDR3 is CASSRRQANTEAFF. For the CDR3, the DNA is TGTGCCAGCTCACGTAGACAGGCGAACACTGAAGCTTTCTTT.

The gene calls are TRBV4-2 and TRBJ1-2; D gene uncertain. Germline CDR1 and CDR2: LGHNA and YNFKEQ. V was pared by 0 bases and J by 8 bases, with 13 bases between. The CDR3 runs 14 residues. CDR3 bases: TGTGCCAGCAGCCAAGATCGCGGGGAAGGAGGCTACACCTTC. Residues: CASSQDRGEGGYTF.

This rearrangement joins TRBV28 to TRBJ1-4, with a tentative D call TRBD1 (6 bases). The CDR3 totals 13 residues. The V gene lost 8 bases and the J gene lost 6 bases, with 13 bases spanning the gap. From germline, CDR1 is MDHEN and CDR2 SYDVKM. The CDR3 spells CASSGAGDEKLFF. The CDR3 region has the DNA TGTGCCAGCTCGGGGGCTGGGGATGAAAAACTGTTTTTT.

This clone is medium-sized within its sample. The germline gene is not matched at one end of the junction; a read error may be the cause. The chain links TRBV6-5 to TRBJ2-7, with 7 bases that match TRBD2. The germline gives CDR1 MNHEY, CDR2 SVGAGI. The CDR3 totals 12 residues. DNA of the CDR3: TGTGCCAGCACTATGGGAGGGACCGTTGCGGGATTC. Amino acid sequence: CASTMGGTVAGF.

The chain has TRBV27 and TRBJ1-4; D ambiguous. The CDR3 totals 15 residues. CDR1 is MNHEY, CDR2 SMNVEV, per germline (reference sequence). Trimming removed 5 bases from V and 5 bases from J, with 15 bases in between. CDR3 in DNA: TGTGCCAGCAGTCCCGGCCGGGTCAGAAATGAAAAACTGTTTTTT. Amino acids: CASSPGRVRNEKLFF.

This chain connects TRBV28 to TRBJ1-1, with TRBD1 matching over 8 bases. Looked up from germline, CDR1 is MDHEN and CDR2 is SYDVKM. After removal of 6 bases from V and 4 bases from J, the junction contained 10 bases not matched to a gene. The CDR3 spans 15 residues. CDR3 in amino acids: CASRGSGGAGTEAFF. The DNA of the CDR3 is TGTGCCAGCAGGGGGTCAGGGGGCGCGGGCACTGAAGCTTTCTTT.

The chain uses TRBV5-5 and TRBJ1-1, with D possibly matching TRBD1 (6 bases). The germline V gene encodes CDR1 SGHKS and CDR2 YYEKEE (reference sequence). The CDR3 has 15 residues. Deletions cut 0 bases from V and 10 bases from J, with 19 bases between. The CDR3 DNA sequence: TGTGCCAGCAGCTTGGGGATGGCGGGGACATTAGGAGCTTTCTTT. This sequence encodes CASSLGMAGTLGAFF.

The chain employs TRBV5-1 and TRBJ1-2, with 9 bases identical to TRBD1. The J segment lost 4 bases and the V segment lost 3 bases, leaving 4 bases of the junction unmatched. Germline lookup yields CDR1 SGHRS and CDR2 YFSETQ. The length of the CDR3 is 14 residues. The CDR3 nucleotides read TGCGCCAGCAGCTCAACAGGGGGCGGCTATGGCTACACCTTC. Its translation is CASSSTGGGYGYTF.

This clone is a singleton in its sample. This sequence joins TRBV7-3 and TRBJ2-1; 10 nucleotides match TRBD2. This CDR3 region has 15 residues. V dropped 6 bases and J dropped 3; count of bases not matched to a gene: 5. Germline V CDR1 and CDR2: SGHTA, FQGTGA. The CDR3 loop is CASSARTSGYNEQFF. CDR3 sequence (DNA): TGTGCCAGCAGTGCCAGGACTAGCGGCTACAATGAGCAGTTCTTC. The full variable domain, rest sourced from reference TRBV7-3 and TRBJ2-1, is GAGVSQTPSNKVTEKGKYVELRCDPISGHTALYWYRQSLGQGPEFLIYFQGTGAADDSGLPNDRFFAVRPEGSVSTLKIQRTERGDSAVYLCASSARTSGYNEQFFGPGTRLTVL.

CDR3: CASSTSLGFTDTQYF. The CDR3 nucleotides read TGTGCCAGCAGTACCTCACTAGGTTTCACAGATACGCAGTATTTT. The chain joins TRBV27 to TRBJ2-3; a possible D gene is TRBD2 (5 bases). CDR1 MNHEY and CDR2 SMNVEV come from the germline V gene (reference sequence). CDR3 length: 15 amino acids. The V and J ends lost 5 bases and 2 bases respectively, with 14 bases between them.